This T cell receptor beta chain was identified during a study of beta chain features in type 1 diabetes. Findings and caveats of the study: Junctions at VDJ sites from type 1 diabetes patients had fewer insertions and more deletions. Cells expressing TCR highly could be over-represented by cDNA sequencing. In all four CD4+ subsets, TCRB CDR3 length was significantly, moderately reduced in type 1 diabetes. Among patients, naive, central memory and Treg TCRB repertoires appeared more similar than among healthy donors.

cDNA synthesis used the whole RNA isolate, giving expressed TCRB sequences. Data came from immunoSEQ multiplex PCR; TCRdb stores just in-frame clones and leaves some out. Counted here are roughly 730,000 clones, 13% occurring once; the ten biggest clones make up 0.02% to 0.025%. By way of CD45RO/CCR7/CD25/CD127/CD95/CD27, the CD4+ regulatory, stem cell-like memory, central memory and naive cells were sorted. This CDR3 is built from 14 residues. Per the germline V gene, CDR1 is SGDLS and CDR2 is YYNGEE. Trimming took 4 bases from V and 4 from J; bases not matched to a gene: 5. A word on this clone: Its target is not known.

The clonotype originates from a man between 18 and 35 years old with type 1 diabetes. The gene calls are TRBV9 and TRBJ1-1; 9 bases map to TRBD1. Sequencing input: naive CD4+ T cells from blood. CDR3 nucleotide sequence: TGTGCCAGCAGCCCCCGGACAGGGGTCACTGAAGCTTTCTTT. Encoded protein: CASSPRTGVTEAFF.